This T cell receptor beta chain emerged from a study of cytomegalovirus exposure and HLA in healthy donors. Looking at the study overall: The 100 million to 120 million unique TCR beta sequences, from around 200 million T cells, were found by an earlier analysis.

Trimming removed 3 bases from V and 0 bases from J, with 11 bases in between. From germline, CDR1 is MGHRA and CDR2 YSYEKL. The CDR3 consists of 15 residues. The PCR used 60 Vbeta and 13 Jbeta primers. Measured with immunoSEQ multiplex PCR; TCRdb has only the in-frame clones, and not every one. The sample holds 120,000 or so clones, roughly 86% seen once. The rearrangement uses TRBV4-1 and TRBJ1-1; D unclear. This sequence originates from a man between 18 and 29 years old in good health and CMV-seronegative. Sequenced: PBMCs. CDR3 amino acids: CASSQGRDMNTEAFF. CDR3 DNA: TGCGCCAGCAGCCAGGGCAGAGATATGAACACTGAAGCTTTCTTT.